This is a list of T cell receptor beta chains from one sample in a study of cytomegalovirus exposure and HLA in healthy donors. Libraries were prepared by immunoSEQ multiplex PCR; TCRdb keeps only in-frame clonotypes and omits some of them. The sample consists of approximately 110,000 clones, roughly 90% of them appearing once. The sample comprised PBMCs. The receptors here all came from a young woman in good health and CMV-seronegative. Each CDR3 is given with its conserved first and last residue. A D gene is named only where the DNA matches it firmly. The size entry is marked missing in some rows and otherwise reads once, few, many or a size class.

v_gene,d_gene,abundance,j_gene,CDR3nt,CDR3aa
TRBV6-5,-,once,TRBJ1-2,TGTGCCAGCAGTTACTTTGGGAGTGGAGGCTACACCTTC,CASSYFGSGGYTF
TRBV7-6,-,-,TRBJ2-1,TGTGCCAGCAGCTTAGGGGGGTTCGGGGGACCCAATGAGCAGTTCTTC,CASSLGGFGGPNEQFF
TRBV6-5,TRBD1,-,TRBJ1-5,TGTGCCAGCGCACGGACAGGGGCTAGCAATCAGCCCCAGCATTTT,CASARTGASNQPQHF
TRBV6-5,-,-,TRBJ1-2,TGTGCCAGCAGTTATCGACGACAGGCCACCTCGGGGGGCTACACCTTC,CASSYRRQATSGGYTF
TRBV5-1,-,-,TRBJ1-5,TGCGCCAGCAGTCCCGTGGGCGACCCGAATCAGCCCCAGCATTTT,CASSPVGDPNQPQHF
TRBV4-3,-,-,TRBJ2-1,TGCGCCAGCAGCCAAGATGGACAGAATGAGCAGTTCTTC,CASSQDGQNEQFF
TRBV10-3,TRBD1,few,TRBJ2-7,TGTGCCATCAGTGAGTGGACAGGACTCGAGCAGTACTTC,CAISEWTGLEQYF
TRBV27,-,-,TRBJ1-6,TGTGCCAGCAGTTTGGTTGGACAGATTAGTACCTATAATTCACCCCTCCACTTT,CASSLVGQISTYNSPLHF
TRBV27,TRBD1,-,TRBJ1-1,TGTGCCAGCAGTCTCCTTACCGGGACAGGGGACACTGAAGCTTTCTTT,CASSLLTGTGDTEAFF
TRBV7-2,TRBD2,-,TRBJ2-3,TGTGCCAGCAGCCGGGACTACCTAAGCACAGATACGCAGTATTTT,CASSRDYLSTDTQYF
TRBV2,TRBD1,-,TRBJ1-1,TGTGCCAGCCATTTGGAAGCAGGGGGTAGAGCTTTCTTT,CASHLEAGGRAFF
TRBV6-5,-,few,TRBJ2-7,TGTGCCAGCAGTTCCCTAGACGCCCAGTACTTC,CASSSLDAQYF
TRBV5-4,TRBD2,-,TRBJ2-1,TGTGCCAGCAGCCAGACTACGGGGGGGAGGGGCAATGAGCAGTTCTTC,CASSQTTGGRGNEQFF
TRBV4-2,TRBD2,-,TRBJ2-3,TGTGCCAGCAGCCAAAGTAGCGGGGGCTCGGCGGAGGATACGCAGTATTTT,CASSQSSGGSAEDTQYF
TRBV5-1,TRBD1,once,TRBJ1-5,TGCGCCAGCAGCCCGGGAGGACAGGGTAGTCAGCCCCAGCATTTT,CASSPGGQGSQPQHF
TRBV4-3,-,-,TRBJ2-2,TGCGCCAGCAGCCAAGGAGTGACAGGCCCCACCGGGGAGCTGTTTTTT,CASSQGVTGPTGELFF
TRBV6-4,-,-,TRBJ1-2,TGTGCCAGGTCCCGGAGGGCGATCTTC,CARSRRAIF
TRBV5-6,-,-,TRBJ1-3,TGTGCCAGCCTCAGGGGCCTCTCTGGAAACACCATATATTTT,CASLRGLSGNTIYF
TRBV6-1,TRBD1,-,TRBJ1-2,TGTGCCAGCAGTAAAGACAGGGGGGAATATGGCTACACCTTC,CASSKDRGEYGYTF
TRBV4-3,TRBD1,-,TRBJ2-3,TGCGCCAGCAGCCAAGATATGGGACAGGGGGCAGATACGCAGTATTTT,CASSQDMGQGADTQYF
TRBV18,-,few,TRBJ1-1,TGTGCCAGCTCACCAGGAAACAGGGCGGGTGAAGCTTTCTTT,CASSPGNRAGEAFF
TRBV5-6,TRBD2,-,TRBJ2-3,TGTGCCAGCAGCTGGGGGCTAGCGGGGGCAAACACAGATACGCAGTATTTT,CASSWGLAGANTDTQYF
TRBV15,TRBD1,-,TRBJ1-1,TGTGCCACCAGCAGAGATTCAGGGGGCACTGAAGCTTTCTTT,CATSRDSGGTEAFF
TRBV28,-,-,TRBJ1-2,TGTGCCAGCAGTGTAAACTATGGCTACACCTTC,CASSVNYGYTF
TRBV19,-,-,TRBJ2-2,TGTGCCAGTAGTCTCGGGACAGGGCGCGCGGGAGGGACCGGGGAGCTGTTTTTT,CASSLGTGRAGGTGELFF
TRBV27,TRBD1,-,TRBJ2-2,TGTGCCAGCAGTCCCCCGACAGGGGCGAACACCGGGGAGCTGTTTTTT,CASSPPTGANTGELFF
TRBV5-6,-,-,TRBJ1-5,TGTGCCAGCAGCTTGTATCAGTCCCCCACGCCCCAGCATTTT,CASSLYQSPTPQHF
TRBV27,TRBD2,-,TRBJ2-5,TGTGCCAGCAGTTCCCTTGCGGGGGGGGCGGGGGAGACCCAGTACTTC,CASSSLAGGAGETQYF
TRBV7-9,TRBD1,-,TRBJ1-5,TGTGCCAGCAGCACACCAACAGGGGACCAGCCCCAGCATTTT,CASSTPTGDQPQHF
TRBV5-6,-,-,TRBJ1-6,TGTGCCAGCAGCTCCCTCCGGGGAACATCGAAATATTCACCCCTCCACTTT,CASSSLRGTSKYSPLHF
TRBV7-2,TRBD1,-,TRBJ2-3,TGTGCCAGCAGCTTAGCGCGGGGACAGGGAACAGATACGCAGTATTTT,CASSLARGQGTDTQYF
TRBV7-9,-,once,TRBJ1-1,TGTGCCAGCAGCTTATATGGGGGGGAAGCTTTCTTT,CASSLYGGEAFF
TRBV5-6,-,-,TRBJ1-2,TGTGCCAGCAGCGAGGGAAGGGCTAGGGGCTACACCTTC,CASSEGRARGYTF
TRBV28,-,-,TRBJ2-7,TGTGCCAGCATGTCGACTTACTACGAGCAGTACTTC,CASMSTYYEQYF
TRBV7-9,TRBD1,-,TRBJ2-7,TGTGCCAGCAGCCAGGACAGGCTCGAGCAGTACTTC,CASSQDRLEQYF
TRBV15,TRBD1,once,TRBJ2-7,TGTGCCACCAGCCCAACGAAGGACAGGGCCTACGAGCAGTACTTC,CATSPTKDRAYEQYF
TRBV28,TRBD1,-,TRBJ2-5,TGTGCCAGCAGGCTACCCCGGGACAGTCCCACAGGGACCCAGTACTTC,CASRLPRDSPTGTQYF
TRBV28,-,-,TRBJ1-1,TGTGCCAGCAGTTTGTTTCGAAGTCGGTACACTGAAGCTTTCTTT,CASSLFRSRYTEAFF
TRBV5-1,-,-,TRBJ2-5,TGCGCCAGCAGCTTGGCTTTCCAAGAGACCCAGTACTTC,CASSLAFQETQYF
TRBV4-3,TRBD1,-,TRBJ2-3,TGCGCCAGCAGCCGGGACAGGGGTACAGATACGCAGTATTTT,CASSRDRGTDTQYF